A selection of T cell receptor beta chains follows, all from one sample in a study of OX40 agonist ivuxolimab in advanced cancers. Here immunoSEQ multiplex PCR was the method, and the copy in TCRdb shows in-frame clones only, minus some. The table lists about 100,000 clones, approximately 90% of them singletons, with 0.45% to 0.65% in the top ten. Specimen: CD4+ or CD8+ T cells sorted from blood, collected in a trial of the OX40 agonist ivuxolimab. These receptors originate from an adult with an advanced solid tumor such as melanoma, head and neck, liver or kidney cancer. CDR3s include the opening cysteine and the closing phenylalanine or tryptophan. The order of the fields is D gene, clone size, V gene, J gene, CDR3 DNA, CDR3 protein. A D gene is named only where the DNA matches it firmly. Size is omitted from some rows. Given values are once, few, many or a class for expanded clones.

d_call: NA; clone_size: NA; v_call: TRBV9; j_call: TRBJ2-1; cdr3_nt: TGTGCCAGCAGCGTAGGTGGGTTAGTCGCGGATGAGCAGTTCTTC; cdr3_aa: CASSVGGLVADEQFF
d_call: NA; clone_size: NA; v_call: TRBV7-6; j_call: TRBJ2-7; cdr3_nt: TGTGCCAGCAGGGTCGCAACCTACTACGAGCAGTACTTC; cdr3_aa: CASRVATYYEQYF
d_call: NA; clone_size: NA; v_call: TRBV18; j_call: TRBJ2-7; cdr3_nt: TGTGCCAGCTCACCACCGGGACGGACTTTGACCTACGAGCAGTACTTC; cdr3_aa: CASSPPGRTLTYEQYF
d_call: NA; clone_size: few; v_call: TRBV19; j_call: TRBJ1-4; cdr3_nt: TGTGCCAGTAGTCCGGGTCGTCGAAATGAAAAACTGTTTTTT; cdr3_aa: CASSPGRRNEKLFF
d_call: TRBD2; clone_size: NA; v_call: TRBV11-2; j_call: TRBJ2-1; cdr3_nt: TGTGCCAGCAGCTTCGGCTCCATTAGGCGGGAGAGATCCAATGAGCAGTTCTTC; cdr3_aa: CASSFGSIRRERSNEQFF
d_call: TRBD1; clone_size: NA; v_call: TRBV18; j_call: TRBJ2-7; cdr3_nt: TGTGCCAGCTCACAGGGACAGGTCTACGAGCAGTACTTC; cdr3_aa: CASSQGQVYEQYF
d_call: NA; clone_size: NA; v_call: TRBV6-5; j_call: TRBJ2-4; cdr3_nt: TGTGCCAGCAGTTACGGACATGGGGACATTCAGTACTTC; cdr3_aa: CASSYGHGDIQYF
d_call: TRBD1; clone_size: NA; v_call: TRBV5-6; j_call: TRBJ1-3; cdr3_nt: TGTGCCAGCAGCTTGGGACCGGGACAGGGGCCCCGATCTGGAAACACCATATATTTT; cdr3_aa: CASSLGPGQGPRSGNTIYF
d_call: TRBD1; clone_size: NA; v_call: TRBV30; j_call: TRBJ1-2; cdr3_nt: TGTGCCTGGAGTGACAGGGGATCTGGCTATGGCTACACCTTC; cdr3_aa: CAWSDRGSGYGYTF
d_call: TRBD2; clone_size: once; v_call: TRBV10-3; j_call: TRBJ2-5; cdr3_nt: TGTGCCATCAGTGAGGGCCCAGCGGGAGCCCCAGAGACCCAGTACTTC; cdr3_aa: CAISEGPAGAPETQYF
d_call: NA; clone_size: NA; v_call: TRBV4-1; j_call: TRBJ1-5; cdr3_nt: TGCGCCAGCACCCTCGCGGTGAGTAATCAGCCCCAGCATTTT; cdr3_aa: CASTLAVSNQPQHF
d_call: TRBD2; clone_size: once; v_call: TRBV7-3; j_call: TRBJ2-1; cdr3_nt: TGTGCCAGCAGCTCTCCGGGACTAGCCTACAATGAGCAGTTCTTC; cdr3_aa: CASSSPGLAYNEQFF
d_call: NA; clone_size: NA; v_call: TRBV9; j_call: TRBJ2-3; cdr3_nt: TGTGCCAGCAGCGTAGCAGGCGGCTCGAACCCAGATACGCAGTATTTT; cdr3_aa: CASSVAGGSNPDTQYF
d_call: TRBD2; clone_size: NA; v_call: TRBV27; j_call: TRBJ2-2; cdr3_nt: TGTGCCAGCAGCTACCGGGGGGGCGGGAGTTATATCGGGGAGCTGTTTTTT; cdr3_aa: CASSYRGGGSYIGELFF
d_call: NA; clone_size: NA; v_call: TRBV4-3; j_call: TRBJ2-5; cdr3_nt: TGCGCCAGCAGCCCGGGACCCACGGAGACCCAGTACTTC; cdr3_aa: CASSPGPTETQYF
d_call: NA; clone_size: once; v_call: TRBV4-2; j_call: TRBJ2-5; cdr3_nt: TGTGCCAGCAGCACTTGGGAGACCCAGTACTTC; cdr3_aa: CASSTWETQYF
d_call: NA; clone_size: NA; v_call: TRBV5-1; j_call: TRBJ2-7; cdr3_nt: TGCGCCAGCAGCTTGGAGGTGGAACCCTACGAGCAGTACTTC; cdr3_aa: CASSLEVEPYEQYF
d_call: NA; clone_size: NA; v_call: TRBV5-1; j_call: TRBJ1-2; cdr3_nt: TGCGCCAGCAGCTTGATAGACAGCTATGGCTACACCTTC; cdr3_aa: CASSLIDSYGYTF
d_call: TRBD2; clone_size: NA; v_call: TRBV27; j_call: TRBJ2-5; cdr3_nt: TGTGCCAGCAGCTCCCGCGGGGGCCAAGAGACCCAGTACTTC; cdr3_aa: CASSSRGGQETQYF
d_call: TRBD1; clone_size: NA; v_call: TRBV4-2; j_call: TRBJ2-7; cdr3_nt: TGTGCCAGCAGCCAAGTTACCGGACAGGGATATTACGAGCAGTACTTC; cdr3_aa: CASSQVTGQGYYEQYF
d_call: NA; clone_size: NA; v_call: TRBV28; j_call: TRBJ1-5; cdr3_nt: TGTGCCAGCAAAATTAGCAATCAGCCCCAGCATTTT; cdr3_aa: CASKISNQPQHF
d_call: TRBD1; clone_size: NA; v_call: TRBV6-1; j_call: TRBJ2-7; cdr3_nt: TGTGCCAGCAGTGAGCCCGACAGGGGACGTCGTGGCGAGCAGTACTTC; cdr3_aa: CASSEPDRGRRGEQYF
d_call: NA; clone_size: NA; v_call: TRBV28; j_call: TRBJ2-2; cdr3_nt: TGTGCCATCCCGAACACCGGGGAGCTGTTTTTT; cdr3_aa: CAIPNTGELFF
d_call: TRBD1; clone_size: NA; v_call: TRBV4-1; j_call: TRBJ2-4; cdr3_nt: TGCGCCAGCAGCCGGGGTCAGGACAGGGCCTGGGGTAGCCTTCAGTACTTC; cdr3_aa: CASSRGQDRAWGSLQYF
d_call: TRBD1; clone_size: NA; v_call: TRBV11-2; j_call: TRBJ1-2; cdr3_nt: TGTGCCAGCAGCGGACAGGGCCGTGGCTACACCTTC; cdr3_aa: CASSGQGRGYTF
d_call: TRBD1; clone_size: NA; v_call: TRBV7-9; j_call: TRBJ2-7; cdr3_nt: TGTGCCAGCTCCGGGGACAGGGGATCCTACGAGCAGTACTTC; cdr3_aa: CASSGDRGSYEQYF
d_call: NA; clone_size: NA; v_call: TRBV5-4; j_call: TRBJ2-3; cdr3_nt: TGTGCCAGCAGCTTGGAAGCGGGCACAGATACGCAGTATTTT; cdr3_aa: CASSLEAGTDTQYF
d_call: NA; clone_size: NA; v_call: TRBV10-2; j_call: TRBJ2-3; cdr3_nt: TGCGCCAGGTTGGAGGGGCTAAATACGCAGTATTTT; cdr3_aa: CARLEGLNTQYF
d_call: NA; clone_size: NA; v_call: TRBV4-3; j_call: TRBJ1-5; cdr3_nt: TGCGCCAGCAGCCAAGAGGTGGGATATAGCAATCAGCCCCAGCATTTT; cdr3_aa: CASSQEVGYSNQPQHF
d_call: NA; clone_size: NA; v_call: TRBV15; j_call: TRBJ2-5; cdr3_nt: TGTGCCACCAGCTGGGACGTAGGGAGGGAGACCCAGTACTTC; cdr3_aa: CATSWDVGRETQYF
d_call: TRBD2; clone_size: once; v_call: TRBV5-1; j_call: TRBJ2-3; cdr3_nt: TGCGCCAGCAGCATAGGACTAGCGGCTAGCACAGATACGCAGTATTTT; cdr3_aa: CASSIGLAASTDTQYF
d_call: NA; clone_size: NA; v_call: TRBV30; j_call: TRBJ2-1; cdr3_nt: TGTGCCTGGAGTGCCCAGCGGAGCTCCTACAATGAGCAGTTCTTC; cdr3_aa: CAWSAQRSSYNEQFF
d_call: TRBD1; clone_size: NA; v_call: TRBV28; j_call: TRBJ2-7; cdr3_nt: TGTGCCAGCAGTTTCCTTGGGGGACAGGGATCTCCGTACTTC; cdr3_aa: CASSFLGGQGSPYF
d_call: TRBD1; clone_size: NA; v_call: TRBV11-3; j_call: TRBJ2-7; cdr3_nt: TGTGCCAGCAGCGCGATGGGGACAGGGGTAAACTACGAGCAGTACTTC; cdr3_aa: CASSAMGTGVNYEQYF
d_call: TRBD2; clone_size: NA; v_call: TRBV10-3; j_call: TRBJ2-7; cdr3_nt: TGTGCCATCAGTGATTTGGATATGGTAGCGGGAGTCAACGAGCAGTACTTC; cdr3_aa: CAISDLDMVAGVNEQYF
d_call: TRBD1; clone_size: NA; v_call: TRBV6-1; j_call: TRBJ1-2; cdr3_nt: TGTGCCAGCAGTGAAACAGGGGTTGGCTACACCTTC; cdr3_aa: CASSETGVGYTF
d_call: NA; clone_size: NA; v_call: TRBV18; j_call: TRBJ2-5; cdr3_nt: TGTGCCAGCTCACCGGCAGGGCAAGAGACCCAGTACTTC; cdr3_aa: CASSPAGQETQYF